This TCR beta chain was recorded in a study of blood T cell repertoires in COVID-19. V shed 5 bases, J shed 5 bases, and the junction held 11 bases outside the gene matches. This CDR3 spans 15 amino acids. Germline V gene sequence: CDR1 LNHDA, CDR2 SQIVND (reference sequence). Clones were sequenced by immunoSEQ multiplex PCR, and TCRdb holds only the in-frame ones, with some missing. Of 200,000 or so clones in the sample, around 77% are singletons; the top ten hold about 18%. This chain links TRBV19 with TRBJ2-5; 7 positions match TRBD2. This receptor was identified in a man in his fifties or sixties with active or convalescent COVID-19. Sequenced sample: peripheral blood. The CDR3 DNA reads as TGTGCCAGTAGTGTGGTGCGGGAGTGCTGGGAGACCCAGTACTTC. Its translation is CASSVVRECWETQYF.